This T cell receptor beta chain was retrieved from a study of blood T cell repertoires in COVID-19. Germline loops: CDR1 SGDLS, CDR2 YYNGEE. The CDR3 is made up of 16 amino acids. V shed 3 bases and J shed 1 base, with 11 bases lying between them. This table comes from immunoSEQ multiplex PCR, and its TCRdb copy is limited to in-frame clones, with some not included. The sample yields 300,000 to 350,000 clones, over 85% seen once. The clonotype originates from a woman aged 55 to 70 with COVID-19, enrolled during active disease. The chain employs TRBV9 and TRBJ1-6; tentative D call: TRBD1 (5 bases). Material for sequencing was peripheral blood. In DNA form, the CDR3 reads TGTGCCAGCAGCGATCAGGGAGGGTCCTATAATTCACCCCTCCACTTT. It translates to CASSDQGGSYNSPLHF. Based on the CDR3 plus reference TRBV9 and TRBJ1-6, the full variable domain is DSGVTQTPKHLITATGQRVTLRCSPRSGDLSVYWYQQSLDQGLQFLIQYYNGEERAKGNILERFSAQQFPDLHSELNLSSLELGDSALYFCASSDQGGSYNSPLHFGNGTRLTVT.